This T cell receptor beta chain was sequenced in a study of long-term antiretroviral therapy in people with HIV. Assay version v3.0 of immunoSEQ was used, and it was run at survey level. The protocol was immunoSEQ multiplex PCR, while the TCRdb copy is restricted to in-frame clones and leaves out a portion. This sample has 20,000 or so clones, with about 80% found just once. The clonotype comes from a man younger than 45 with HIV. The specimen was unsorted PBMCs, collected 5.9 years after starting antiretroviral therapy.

This CDR3 is CASSFISRTNTGELFF. DNA of the CDR3: TGTGCCAGCAGCTTTATAAGCAGGACGAACACCGGGGAGCTGTTTTTT. The rearrangement links TRBV12-1 to TRBJ2-2; the table's D call, TRBD1, was not checked against the DNA. TRBV12-1 is given as a pseudogene. The CDR3 extends over 16 amino acids.